These T cell receptor beta chains were read from a single sample in a study of technical replicates of blood from four donors. Measured with immunoSEQ multiplex PCR; TCRdb has only the in-frame clones, and not every one. Of about 70,000 clones listed, over 95% are singletons. Sequencing was performed on T cells isolated from PBMCs. All receptors come from a human donor in good health. Both conserved end residues are part of each CDR3. D genes are given only for firm matches.

V	D	J	CDR3	DNA
TRBV30	TRBD1	TRBJ2-7	CARQGSYEQYF	TGTGCCCGACAGGGCTCCTACGAGCAGTACTTC
TRBV27	TRBD1	TRBJ2-7	CASSLLGQGADEQYF	TGTGCCAGCAGTTTATTGGGACAGGGGGCGGACGAGCAGTACTTC
TRBV27	.	TRBJ1-1	CASSLQDRGTEAFF	TGTGCCAGCAGTCTACAGGATAGGGGCACTGAAGCTTTCTTT
TRBV7-2	.	TRBJ1-4	CASSLEWAGADEKLFF	TGTGCCAGCAGCTTAGAATGGGCAGGGGCGGATGAAAAACTGTTTTTT
TRBV2	.	TRBJ2-1	CASTTGPNEQFF	TGTGCCAGCACAACAGGGCCCAATGAGCAGTTCTTC
TRBV6-1	TRBD1	TRBJ1-2	CASSDKGRGHGYTF	TGTGCCAGCAGTGATAAGGGCAGGGGGCATGGCTACACCTTC
TRBV6-5	TRBD1	TRBJ2-7	CASSAQGGTYEQYF	TGTGCCAGCAGCGCACAGGGGGGAACCTACGAGCAGTACTTC
TRBV15	TRBD2	TRBJ2-7	CATSRVTSGRRSSYEQYF	TGTGCCACCAGCAGAGTGACTAGCGGGAGGCGAAGTTCCTACGAGCAGTACTTC
TRBV14	.	TRBJ1-2	CASSPVGQSYGYTF	TGTGCCAGCAGCCCAGTTGGACAATCCTATGGCTACACCTTC
TRBV11-3	.	TRBJ2-7	CASSTSPGRRVSNEQYF	TGTGCCAGCAGCACTAGTCCGGGACGGAGGGTTTCTAACGAGCAGTACTTC
TRBV7-2	TRBD1	TRBJ1-1	CASSSDRGAYTEAFF	TGTGCCAGCAGCTCGGACAGGGGGGCGTACACTGAAGCTTTCTTT
TRBV10-1	TRBD2	TRBJ2-1	CASSEAGGLENEQFF	TGCGCCAGCAGTGAGGCGGGAGGGTTGGAAAATGAGCAGTTCTTC
TRBV7-8	TRBD2	TRBJ2-4	CASSLGTSGALNIQYF	TGTGCCAGCAGCTTAGGGACTAGCGGAGCACTAAACATTCAGTACTTC
TRBV5-6	.	TRBJ2-7	CASSLGGRAFSYEQYF	TGTGCCAGCAGCTTGGGTGGTAGAGCCTTCTCCTACGAGCAGTACTTC
TRBV15	.	TRBJ1-4	CATHRGYNEKLFF	TGTGCCACTCACCGAGGGTATAATGAAAAACTGTTTTTT
TRBV9	TRBD1	TRBJ1-1	CASSDRGQAFF	TGTGCCAGCAGCGACAGGGGGCAAGCTTTCTTT
TRBV9	.	TRBJ2-3	CASSEDIRGGGDTQYF	TGTGCCAGCAGCGAGGACATTAGAGGGGGTGGAGATACGCAATATTTT
TRBV4-1	TRBD2	TRBJ2-7	CASSQRALQAGTPSYEQYF	TGCGCCAGCAGCCAAAGGGCTCTTCAAGCGGGAACCCCCTCCTACGAGCAGTACTTC